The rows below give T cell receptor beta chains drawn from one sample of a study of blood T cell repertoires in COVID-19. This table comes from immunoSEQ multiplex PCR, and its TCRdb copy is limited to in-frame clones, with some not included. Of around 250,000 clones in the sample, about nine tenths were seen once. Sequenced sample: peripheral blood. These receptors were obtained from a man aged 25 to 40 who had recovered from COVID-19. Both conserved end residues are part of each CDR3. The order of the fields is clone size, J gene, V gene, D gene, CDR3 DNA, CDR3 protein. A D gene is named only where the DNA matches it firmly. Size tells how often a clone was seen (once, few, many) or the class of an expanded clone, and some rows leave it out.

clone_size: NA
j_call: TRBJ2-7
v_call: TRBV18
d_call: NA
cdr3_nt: TGTGCCAGCTCACCGCCGGGTTCCGAGGAGCAGTACTTC
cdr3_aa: CASSPPGSEEQYF

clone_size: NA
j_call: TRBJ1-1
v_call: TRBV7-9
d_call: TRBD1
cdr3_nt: TGTGCCAGCAGCCATCACGGGACAGGGGACACTGAAGCTTTCTTT
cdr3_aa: CASSHHGTGDTEAFF

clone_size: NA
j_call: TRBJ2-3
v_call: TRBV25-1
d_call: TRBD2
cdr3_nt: TGTGCCAGCAGCCCCTCGATCAGGGACTACACAGATACGCAGTATTTT
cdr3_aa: CASSPSIRDYTDTQYF

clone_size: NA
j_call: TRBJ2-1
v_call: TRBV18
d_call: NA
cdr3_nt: TGTGCCAGCTCAATCCAGGCCGAAGTATCGAATGAGCAGTTCTTC
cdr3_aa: CASSIQAEVSNEQFF

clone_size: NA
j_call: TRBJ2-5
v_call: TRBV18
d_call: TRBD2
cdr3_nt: TGTGCCAGCTCGCCCTACTTCTCGGCGGGGGAAGAGACCCAGTACTTC
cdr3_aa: CASSPYFSAGEETQYF

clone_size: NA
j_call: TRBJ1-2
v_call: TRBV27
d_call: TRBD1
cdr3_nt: TGTGCCAGCAGCCGGGACAGGTCGGATGGCTACACCTTC
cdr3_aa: CASSRDRSDGYTF

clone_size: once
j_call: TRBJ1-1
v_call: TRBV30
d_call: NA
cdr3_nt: TGTGCCTGGCGCTCTACTCCCAAGTCCCACACTGAAGCTTTCTTT
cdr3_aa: CAWRSTPKSHTEAFF

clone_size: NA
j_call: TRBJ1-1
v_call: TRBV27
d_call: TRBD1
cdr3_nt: TGTGCCAGCAGTTACCAGGGGGAAACTGAAGCTTTCTTT
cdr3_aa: CASSYQGETEAFF

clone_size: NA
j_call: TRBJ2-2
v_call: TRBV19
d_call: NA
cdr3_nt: TGTGCCAGTAGTATCCTGACAGACACCGGGGAGCTGTTTTTT
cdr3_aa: CASSILTDTGELFF

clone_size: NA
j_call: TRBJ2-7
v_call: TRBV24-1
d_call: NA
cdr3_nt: TGTGCCACCAGTGGTACAGTTTCCTACGAGCAGTACTTC
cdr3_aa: CATSGTVSYEQYF

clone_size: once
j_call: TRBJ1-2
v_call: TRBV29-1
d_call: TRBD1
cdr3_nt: TGCAGCGCCGACAGGGGGCGCAGCTATGGCTACACCTTC
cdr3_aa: CSADRGRSYGYTF

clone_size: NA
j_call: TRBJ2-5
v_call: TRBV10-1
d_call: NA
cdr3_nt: TGCGCCAGCAGTGAAGTCGGAGATCCAGCCTACGAAACCCAGTACTTC
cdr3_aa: CASSEVGDPAYETQYF

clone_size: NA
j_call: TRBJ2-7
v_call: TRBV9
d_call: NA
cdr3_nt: TGTGCCAGCAGCGTGACGGGACACCTCTCCTACGAGCAGTACTTC
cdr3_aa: CASSVTGHLSYEQYF

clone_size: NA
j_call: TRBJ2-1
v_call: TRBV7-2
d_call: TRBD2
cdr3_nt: TGTGCCAGCAGCGTTAGCGGGGGGGCCAATGAGCAGTTCTTC
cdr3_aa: CASSVSGGANEQFF

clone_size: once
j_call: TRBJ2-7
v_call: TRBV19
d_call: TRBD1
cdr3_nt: TGTGCCAGTAGCCCCGGGACAGGGACCTACGAGCAGTACTTC
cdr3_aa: CASSPGTGTYEQYF

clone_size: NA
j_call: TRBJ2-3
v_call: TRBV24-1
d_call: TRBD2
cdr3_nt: TGTGCCGCCTCGGGGGGGGATCCTAGCACAGATACGCAGTATTTT
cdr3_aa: CAASGGDPSTDTQYF

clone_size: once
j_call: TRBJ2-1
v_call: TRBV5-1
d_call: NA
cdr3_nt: TGCGCCAGCAGCCCGACTCTTAATGAGCAGTTCTTC
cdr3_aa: CASSPTLNEQFF

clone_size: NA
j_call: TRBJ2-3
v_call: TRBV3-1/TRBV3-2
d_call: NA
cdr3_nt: TGTGCCAGCAGCCCCGGGGATTTCACAGATACGCAGTATTTT
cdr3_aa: CASSPGDFTDTQYF

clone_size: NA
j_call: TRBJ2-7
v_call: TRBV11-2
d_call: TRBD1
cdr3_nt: TGTGCCAGCAGCAATAGGGACAGGGGCCCCTACGAGCAGTACTTC
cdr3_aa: CASSNRDRGPYEQYF

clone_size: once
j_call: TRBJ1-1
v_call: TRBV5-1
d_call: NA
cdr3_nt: TGCGCCAGCAGCTGGGTTATCGTAGGGGACACTGAAGCTTTCTTT
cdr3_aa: CASSWVIVGDTEAFF

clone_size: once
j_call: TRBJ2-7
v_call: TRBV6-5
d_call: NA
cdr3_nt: TGTGCCAGCAGTTACTCCACGACTGGACTCTCCGAGCAGTACTTC
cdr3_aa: CASSYSTTGLSEQYF

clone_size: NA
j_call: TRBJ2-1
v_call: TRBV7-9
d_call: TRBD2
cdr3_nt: TGTGCCAGCAGCTTAGGTCTAGCGGGGGGGACCTCCTACAATGAGCAGTTCTTC
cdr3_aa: CASSLGLAGGTSYNEQFF

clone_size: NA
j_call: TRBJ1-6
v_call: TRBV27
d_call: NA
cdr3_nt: TGTGCCAGCAGTTTCCTACAGCCAAGCTCCTATAATTCACCCCTCCACTTT
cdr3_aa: CASSFLQPSSYNSPLHF

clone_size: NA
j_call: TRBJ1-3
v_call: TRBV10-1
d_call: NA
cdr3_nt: TGCGCCAGCAGTCCCTACAGCTCCGGCAGAGGAAACACCATATATTTT
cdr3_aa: CASSPYSSGRGNTIYF

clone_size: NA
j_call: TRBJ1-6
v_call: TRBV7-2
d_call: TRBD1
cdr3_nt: TGTGCCAGCAGCCCACGGACAGGGTATAATTCACCCCTCCACTTT
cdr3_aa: CASSPRTGYNSPLHF

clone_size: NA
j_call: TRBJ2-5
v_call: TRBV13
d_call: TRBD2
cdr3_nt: TGTGCCAGCAGCTTAGGGCTAGCGGGGGGGCAAGAGACCCAGTACTTC
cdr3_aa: CASSLGLAGGQETQYF

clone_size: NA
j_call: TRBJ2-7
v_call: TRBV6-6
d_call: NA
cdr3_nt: TGTGCCAGCTCTCCTCAGGGTACGAACGAGCAGTACTTC
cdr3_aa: CASSPQGTNEQYF

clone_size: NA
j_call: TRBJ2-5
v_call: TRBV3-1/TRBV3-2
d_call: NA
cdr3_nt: TGTGCCAGCAGCCTTCGGGGAGCGGTGGGTCAAGAGACCCAGTACTTC
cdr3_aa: CASSLRGAVGQETQYF

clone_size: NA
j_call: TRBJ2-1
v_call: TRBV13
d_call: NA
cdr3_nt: TGTGCCAGCAGCTCCAGCAATGAGCAGTTCTTC
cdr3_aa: CASSSSNEQFF

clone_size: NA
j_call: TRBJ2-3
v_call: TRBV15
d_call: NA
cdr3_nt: TGTGCCACCAGCAGAGACTTCTATACGCAGTATTTT
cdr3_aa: CATSRDFYTQYF

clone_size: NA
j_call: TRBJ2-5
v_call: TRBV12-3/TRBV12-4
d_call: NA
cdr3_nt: TGTGCCAGCAGCCGACTCCCGGCGGAGACCCAGTACTTC
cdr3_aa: CASSRLPAETQYF

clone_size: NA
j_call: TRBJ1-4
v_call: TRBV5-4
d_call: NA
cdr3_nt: TGTGCCAGCAGCTTTGGCCTTGCAACTAATGAAAAACTGTTTTTT
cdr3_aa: CASSFGLATNEKLFF

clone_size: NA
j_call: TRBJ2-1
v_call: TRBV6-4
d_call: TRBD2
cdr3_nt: TGTGCCAGCAGAGAAGGGACTAGCGGGGGCGGCGAGCAGTTCTTC
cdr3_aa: CASREGTSGGGEQFF

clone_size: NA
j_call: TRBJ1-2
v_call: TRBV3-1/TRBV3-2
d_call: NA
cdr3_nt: TGTGCCAGCAGCCAAAGTGGGCAGGGTTACTATGGCTACACCTTC
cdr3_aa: CASSQSGQGYYGYTF